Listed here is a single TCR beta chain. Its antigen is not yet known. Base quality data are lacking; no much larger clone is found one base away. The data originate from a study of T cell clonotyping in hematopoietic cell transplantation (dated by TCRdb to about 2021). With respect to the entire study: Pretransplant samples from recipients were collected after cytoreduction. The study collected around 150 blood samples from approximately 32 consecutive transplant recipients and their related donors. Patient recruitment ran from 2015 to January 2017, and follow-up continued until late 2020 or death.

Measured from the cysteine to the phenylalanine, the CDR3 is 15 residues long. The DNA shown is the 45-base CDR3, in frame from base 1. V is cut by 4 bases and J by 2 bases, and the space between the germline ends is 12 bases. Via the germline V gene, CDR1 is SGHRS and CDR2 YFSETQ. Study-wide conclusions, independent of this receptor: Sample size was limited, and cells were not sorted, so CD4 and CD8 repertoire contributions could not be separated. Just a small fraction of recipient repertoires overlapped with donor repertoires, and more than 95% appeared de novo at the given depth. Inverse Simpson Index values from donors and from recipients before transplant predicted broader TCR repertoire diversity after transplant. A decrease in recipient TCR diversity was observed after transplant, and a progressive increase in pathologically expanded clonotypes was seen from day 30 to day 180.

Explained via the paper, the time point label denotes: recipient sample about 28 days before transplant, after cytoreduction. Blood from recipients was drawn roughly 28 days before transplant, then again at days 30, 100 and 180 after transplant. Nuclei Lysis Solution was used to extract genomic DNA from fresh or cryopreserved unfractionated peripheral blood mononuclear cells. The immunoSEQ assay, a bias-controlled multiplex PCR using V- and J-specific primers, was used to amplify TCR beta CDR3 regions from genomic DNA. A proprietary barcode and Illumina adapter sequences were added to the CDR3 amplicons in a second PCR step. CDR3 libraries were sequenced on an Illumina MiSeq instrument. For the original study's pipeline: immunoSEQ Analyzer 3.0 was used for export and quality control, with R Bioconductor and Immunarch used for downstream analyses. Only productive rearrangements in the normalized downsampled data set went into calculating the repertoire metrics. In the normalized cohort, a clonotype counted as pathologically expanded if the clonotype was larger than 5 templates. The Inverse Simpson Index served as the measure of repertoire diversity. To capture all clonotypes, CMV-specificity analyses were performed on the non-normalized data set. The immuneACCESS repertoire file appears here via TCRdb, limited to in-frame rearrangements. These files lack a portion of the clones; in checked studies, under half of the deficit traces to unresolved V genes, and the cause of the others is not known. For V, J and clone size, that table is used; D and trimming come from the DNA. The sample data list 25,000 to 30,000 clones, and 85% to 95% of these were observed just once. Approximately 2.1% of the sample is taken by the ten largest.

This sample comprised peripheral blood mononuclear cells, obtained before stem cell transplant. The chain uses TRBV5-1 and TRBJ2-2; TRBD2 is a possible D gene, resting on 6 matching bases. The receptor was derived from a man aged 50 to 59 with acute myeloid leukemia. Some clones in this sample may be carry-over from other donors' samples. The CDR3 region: CASSPRDSNTGELFF. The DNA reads TGCGCCAGCAGCCCGCGGGACTCAAACACCGGGGAGCTGTTTTTT.